This T cell receptor beta chain was recovered during a study of early T cells in non-severe SARS-CoV-2 infection. TCRdb independently ran MiXCR on the 5' RACE reads; one entry per CDR3 protein. The sample includes about 94,000 distinct CDR3 sequences, over 10% of them seen just once. V trimming: 8 bases; J trimming: 0 bases; junction bases outside the gene matches: 5. The germline gives CDR1 MDHEN, CDR2 SYDVKM. The CDR3 has 14 residues. This receptor was taken from an adult who was a healthcare worker with PCR-confirmed SARS-CoV-2 infection or an uninfected control (not recorded which). This chain links TRBV28 with TRBJ1-1; 8 bases are a match to TRBD1. Sequenced sample: whole blood. In DNA, the CDR3 is TGTGCCAGCGTCAGGGGGCGAATGAACACTGAAGCTTTCTTT. Translated, it gives CASVRGRMNTEAFF.